Below are 14 T cell receptor beta chains sequenced from a single sample in a study of OX40 agonist ivuxolimab in advanced cancers. Sequenced by immunoSEQ multiplex PCR; TCRdb stores in-frame clones only, minus some. The sample has tens of thousands of clones; approximately 94% are singletons. Sequenced here: CD4+ or CD8+ T cells sorted from blood, sampled in a trial of the OX40 agonist ivuxolimab. These TCRs come from an adult with an advanced solid tumor such as melanoma, head and neck, liver or kidney cancer.

This chain uses TRBV7-6 with TRBJ2-3; D not certain. V lost 4 bases and J 4 bases, leaving 3 bases between the germline ends. The CDR3 spans 11 residues. Germline CDR1 is SGHVS and CDR2 is FNYEAQ. CDR3 nucleotides: TGTGCCAGCAGCTATTCAGATACGCAGTATTTT. Protein product: CASSYSDTQYF.

The chain uses TRBV2 and TRBJ2-1; 7 nucleotides match TRBD2. With 3 bases clipped from V and 5 bases from J, the junction kept 7 bases outside the gene matches. Germline CDR1 and CDR2: SNHLY and FYNNEI. The CDR3 is made up of 15 amino acids. CDR3 in DNA: TGTGCCAGCAGTGACTCCAGCGGGGAAAACAATGAGCAGTTCTTC. It encodes CASSDSSGENNEQFF.

The V and J genes are TRBV5-6 and TRBJ2-5, with a tentative D call TRBD2 (6 bases). Trimming took off 4 bases at V and 0 bases at J, with 10 bases between the two ends. This CDR3 is 14 amino acids long. Germline CDR1 SGHDT, CDR2 YYEEEE. CDR3 DNA sequence: TGTGCCAGCAGCCTGGGGGGTAACCAAGAGACCCAGTACTTC. Protein product: CASSLGGNQETQYF.

The chain combines TRBV9 with TRBJ2-3; D gene ambiguous. V lost 0 bases and J 6 bases, leaving 14 bases between the germline ends. Germline V CDR1 and CDR2: SGDLS, YYNGEE. CDR3 length equals 15 residues. In nucleotides, the CDR3 is TGTGCCAGCAGCGTAGGGAATAGTCGCGGCGATACGCAGTATTTT. Its translation: CASSVGNSRGDTQYF.

The rearrangement uses TRBV6-6 and TRBJ1-5; no definite D call. In germline, CDR1 is MNHNY, CDR2 SVGAGI (reference sequence). This CDR3 region has 15 residues. Trimming shortened V by 4 bases and J by 0 bases, and 10 bases separated the two germline ends. CDR3 DNA: TGTGCCAGCAGTTTATTTGTTAATAGCAATCAGCCCCAGCATTTT. This translates into CASSLFVNSNQPQHF.

The V call is TRBV7-2, the J call TRBJ2-7; D remains unclear. CDR3 length equals 14 residues. CDR1 and CDR2 (germline): SGHTA, FQGNSA. Between the trimmed V and J ends, which lost 5 bases and 0 bases, there was a span of 11 bases. CDR3 nucleotides: TGTGCCAGCAGCATCCTCAGGAGCTCCTACGAGCAGTACTTC. Translated, it gives CASSILRSSYEQYF.

This rearrangement joins TRBV2 to TRBJ1-2, with 7 bases lining up with TRBD1. V lost 9 bases and J lost 4; bases outside the gene matches: 8. Germline V gene data show CDR1 as SNHLY and CDR2 as FYNNEI. The CDR3 is 13 amino acids. CDR3 region: CASPTGRGYGYTF. The CDR3, as DNA: TGTGCCAGTCCGACAGGGAGGGGCTATGGCTACACCTTC.

The V gene is TRBV7-9, the J gene TRBJ2-1; D gene unclear. The V gene lost 1 base and the J gene lost 7 bases, with 5 bases spanning the gap. This CDR3 has 12 residues. The germline V gene encodes CDR1 SEHNR and CDR2 FQNEAQ (reference sequence). As DNA, the CDR3 is TGTGCCAGCAGCTTAGTAACGAATGAGCAGTTCTTC. It translates to CASSLVTNEQFF.

This clone was seen a single time. CDR3 region: CASSYGAGELFF. CDR3 bases: TGTGCCAGCAGCTACGGTGCCGGGGAGCTGTTTTTT. V gene TRBV7-6 combines with J gene TRBJ2-2; unclear D gene. CDR1 is SGHVS and CDR2 is FNYEAQ in the germline V gene. Trimming took off 4 bases at V and 6 bases at J, with 6 bases between the two ends. This CDR3 comprises 12 residues.

V and J are TRBV4-1 and TRBJ2-7, with D perhaps matching TRBD2 (5 bases). V dropped 3 bases and J dropped 5 bases, with 14 bases sitting between them. CDR1 is MGHRA, CDR2 YSYEKL, per germline. The CDR3 runs 14 residues. The chain's CDR3 is CASSQAVGIDEQYF. CDR3 nucleotide sequence: TGCGCCAGCAGCCAGGCTGTCGGGATAGACGAGCAGTACTTC.

This chain joins TRBV7-2 and TRBJ1-3; D remains ambiguous. Trimming stripped 5 bases from V and 3 bases from J, with 14 bases between. The CDR3 length is 15 residues. Germline values: CDR1 SGHTA, CDR2 FQGNSA. The CDR3 loop reads CASSLDPAFGNTIYF. CDR3 bases: TGTGCCAGCAGCCTAGACCCGGCCTTTGGAAACACCATATATTTT.

J is TRBJ1-2 and V is TRBV5-4; a weak D match, TRBD1 (5 bases). V was trimmed by 6 bases and J by 4 bases, leaving 19 bases between them. Per the germline V gene, CDR1 is SGHNT and CDR2 is YYREEE (reference sequence). The CDR3 has 15 amino acids. The CDR3 DNA reads as TGTGCCAGCACTACTGCGATAGGGGAGGCCTATGGCTACACCTTC. Amino acids: CASTTAIGEAYGYTF. The full variable domain, rest sourced from reference TRBV5-4 and TRBJ1-2, is ETGVTQSPTHLIKTRGQQVTLRCSSQSGHNTVSWYQQALGQGPQFIFQYYREEENGRGNFPPRFSGLQFPNYSSELNVNALELDDSALYLCASTTAIGEAYGYTFGSGTRLTVV.

This clone has a single count. V gene TRBV10-3 combines with J gene TRBJ2-7, with D tentatively TRBD2 (6 bases). This CDR3 is built from 14 residues. V lost 3 bases and J lost 1, with 10 bases in between. Per the germline V gene, CDR1 is ENHRY and CDR2 is SYGVKD. The CDR3 sequence is CAISDPTSSYEQYF. CDR3 sequence (DNA): TGTGCCATCAGTGACCCGACTAGTTCCTACGAGCAGTACTTC.

The J gene is TRBJ2-1, the V gene TRBV2, with D tentatively TRBD2 (7 bases). Looked up from germline, CDR1 is SNHLY and CDR2 is FYNNEI. Trimming removed 6 bases from V and 4 bases from J, with 16 bases in between. The CDR3 runs to 15 residues. CDR3 loop: CASRGQRDTYNEQFF. In DNA form, the CDR3 reads TGTGCCAGCAGGGGGCAGCGGGACACTTACAATGAGCAGTTCTTC.